These 15 T cell receptor beta chains were sequenced from one sample in a study of blood T cell repertoires in COVID-19. Clones were sequenced by immunoSEQ multiplex PCR, and TCRdb holds only the in-frame ones, with some missing. The table includes 75,000 to 95,000 clones, under 80% detected once. The sequenced material came from peripheral blood. These receptor sequences come from a man in his 70s with COVID-19, enrolled during active disease.

The V call is TRBV7-4, the J call TRBJ2-2; D might be TRBD2 (6 bases). The CDR3 contains 11 residues. The germline CDR1 and CDR2 sequences are SGHVT and SQSDAQ. CDR3 residues: CGPRESGELFF. CDR3 coding DNA: TGTGGCCCCCGGGAGTCCGGGGAGCTGTTTTTT.

V usage is TRBV5-6 and J usage is TRBJ2-2; 10 bases fit TRBD1. V was clipped by 4 bases and J by 4 bases; unmatched bases: 4. In germline, CDR1 is SGHDT, CDR2 YYEEEE. This CDR3 has 15 amino acids. The CDR3 coding sequence is TGTGCCAGCAGCAAAGGGACAGGGGTCACCGGGGAGCTGTTTTTT. It encodes CASSKGTGVTGELFF.

This chain connects TRBV7-3 to TRBJ2-3, with unresolved D. V was cut by 11 bases and J by 1 base, with 10 bases left in between. This CDR3 region has 12 residues. CDR1 SGHTA and CDR2 FQGTGA come from the germline V gene. CDR3 residues: CASQAGTDTQYF. CDR3 sequence (DNA): TGTGCCTCCCAAGCCGGCACAGATACGCAGTATTTT.

This rearrangement joins TRBV11-3 to TRBJ2-1; 9 bases map to TRBD2. V was clipped by 1 base and J by 4 bases; unmatched bases: 2. Germline lookup yields CDR1 SGHNT and CDR2 YENEEA. The CDR3 covers 15 residues. As DNA, the CDR3 is TGTGCCAGCAGCTTAGCCAGCGGGGGGTACAATGAGCAGTTCTTC. Amino acid sequence: CASSLASGGYNEQFF.

The chain uses TRBV29-1 and TRBJ2-5; 7 bases map to TRBD2. The CDR3 sequence is 11 residues long. The V gene end was trimmed by 8 bases and the J gene end by 7 bases; junction bases not matched to a gene: 7. Germline CDR1 and CDR2: SQVTM and ANQGSEA. CDR3 sequence: CSLTSDGTQYF. The CDR3 DNA reads as TGCAGCCTTACTAGCGATGGGACCCAGTACTTC. The full variable domain, with the rest looked up from reference TRBV29-1 and TRBJ2-5, is SAVISQKPSRDICQRGTSLTIQCQVDSQVTMMFWYRQQPGQSLTLIATANQGSEATYESGFVIDKFPISRPNLTFSTLTVSNMSPEDSSIYLCSLTSDGTQYFGPGTRLLVL.

This chain connects TRBV3-1 (or the pseudogene TRBV3-2) to TRBJ1-3; D is unresolved. Germline loops: CDR1 LGHDT, CDR2 YNNKEL (reference sequence). Trimming stripped 1 base from V and 9 bases from J, with 13 bases between. This CDR3 region has 14 residues. The CDR3 DNA reads TGTGCCAGCAGCCAAGTCCCCCAGGCGGGCACCATATATTTT. The encoded protein is CASSQVPQAGTIYF.

The chain uses TRBV27 and TRBJ2-2; 7 positions match TRBD2. V shed 4 bases, J shed 6 bases, and the junction held 2 bases outside the gene matches. This CDR3 has 13 residues. The germline V gene encodes CDR1 MNHEY and CDR2 SMNVEV (reference sequence). The CDR3 loop is CASSSTSAGELFF. The DNA for the CDR3 is TGTGCCAGCAGTTCTACTAGCGCCGGGGAGCTGTTTTTT.

There are a few counts of this clone. CDR3 DNA: TGTGCCAGCAGCCCATCTGGTGGGAGGCAGGGGGCTTATGGCTACACCTTC. Encoded protein: CASSPSGGRQGAYGYTF. The gene calls are TRBV7-2 and TRBJ1-2; 8 nucleotides align to TRBD1. CDR1 and CDR2 from the germline V gene are SGHTA and FQGNSA. CDR3 length: 17 amino acids. V lost 5 bases to trimming and J lost 5 bases; unmatched junction nucleotides: 16. Filled out from reference TRBV7-2 and TRBJ1-2, the complete variable domain reads GAGVSQSPSNKVTEKGKDVELRCDPISGHTALYWYRQSLGQGLEFLIYFQGNSAPDKSGLPSDRFSAERTGGSVSTLTIQRTQQEDSAVYLCASSPSGGRQGAYGYTFGSGTRLTVV.

This clone was observed a handful of times. V gene TRBV12-3 or TRBV12-4 combines with J gene TRBJ2-1, with D possibly matching TRBD2 (5 bases). The CDR3 totals 13 residues. Trimming took 2 bases from V and 9 from J, leaving 11 bases between them. CDR3 in amino acids: CASSLLPGTEQFF. As DNA, the CDR3 is TGTGCCAGCAGTTTACTCCCGGGAACTGAGCAGTTCTTC.

The chain joins TRBV4-2 to TRBJ2-6; TRBD2 might be the D (5 bases). Deletions cut 4 bases from V and 0 bases from J, with 25 bases between. The CDR3 loop spans 21 amino acids. Germline V gene data show CDR1 as LGHNA and CDR2 as YNFKEQ. CDR3 region: CASSPYRLAHSSTSGANVLTF. The CDR3 nucleotides are TGTGCCAGCAGCCCGTACCGGCTAGCCCATTCTTCTACCTCTGGGGCCAACGTCCTGACTTTC.

This clone has a handful of counts. V is TRBV27 and J is TRBJ2-1; 7 nucleotides agree with TRBD2. Per the germline V gene, CDR1 is MNHEY and CDR2 is SMNVEV (reference sequence). Unmatched junction bases numbered 14, after V lost 1 base and J lost 5 bases. This CDR3 is 18 amino acids long. CDR3 sequence (DNA): TGTGCCAGCAGTTTATGGAGACCTATGGGGGAGGGCCACAATGAGCAGTTCTTC. It codes for CASSLWRPMGEGHNEQFF.

V and J are TRBV3-1 (or the pseudogene TRBV3-2) and TRBJ2-3; D is undetermined. V was pared by 0 bases and J by 6 bases, with 10 bases between. The CDR3 is 14 amino acids. Germline V gene sequence: CDR1 LGHDT, CDR2 YNNKEL (reference sequence). CDR3 residues: CASSQDGVRDTQYF. In DNA form, the CDR3 reads TGTGCCAGCAGCCAAGATGGAGTGAGGGATACGCAGTATTTT.

The V and J genes are TRBV9 and TRBJ1-1; D gene ambiguous. This CDR3 is built from 13 residues. V lost 0 bases and J 3 bases, leaving 6 bases between the germline ends. Germline V lookup: CDR1 SGDLS, CDR2 YYNGEE. CDR3 DNA sequence: TGTGCCAGCAGCGTAGGGCAGTACACTGAAGCTTTCTTT. It translates to CASSVGQYTEAFF.

This clone was detected a few times. This sequence joins TRBV5-4 and TRBJ2-2, with 7 bases that match TRBD1. V shed 6 bases and J 1 base; nucleotides not matched to a gene: 3. Germline V gives CDR1 SGHNT, CDR2 YYREEE (reference sequence). CDR3 length: 14 residues. The CDR3 here is CASNRQGNTGELFF. CDR3 coding DNA: TGTGCCAGCAACCGACAGGGGAACACCGGGGAGCTGTTTTTT.

CDR3 region: CASSLVPGYSNQPQHF. CDR3 sequence (DNA): TGTGCCAGCAGCTTGGTCCCAGGATATAGCAATCAGCCCCAGCATTTT. The chain has TRBV5-5 and TRBJ1-5, with no clear D. The CDR3 consists of 16 residues. Germline-derived CDR1 and CDR2 are SGHKS and YYEKEE (reference sequence). V lost 0 bases to trimming and J lost 0 bases, with 10 bases between them.